This TCR beta chain was documented in a study of shared clonotypes between healthy human individuals. Sequenced by immunoSEQ multiplex PCR; TCRdb stores in-frame clones only, minus some. In the table there are a few million clones, more than 85% of which are singletons. This CDR3 has 11 amino acids. V lost 6 bases and J lost 7; bases outside the gene matches: 1. The germline CDR1 and CDR2 sequences are SNHLY and FYNNEI. The source material was naive CD4+ T cells from PBMCs. Subset of the sample: CD45RA+ positively selected. The chain has TRBV2 and TRBJ1-2, with 8 bases fitting TRBD1. The sequence was obtained from a man between 18 and 29 years old in good health. Some clones in this sample may be carry-over from other donors' samples. The CDR3 is CASRDRAGYTF. In nucleotides, the CDR3 is TGTGCCAGCAGGGACAGGGCTGGCTACACCTTC.